This record concerns one T cell receptor beta chain sequence. Its antigen is undetermined. TCRdb's copy holds only in-frame clones and misses some; the assay was immunoSEQ multiplex PCR. The sample consists of tens of thousands of clones, approximately 90% of them appearing once. These data belong to a study of PD-1 blockade in classical Hodgkin lymphoma. Study-level points and caveats: Repertoire difference causes, possibly disease activity or prior therapy, remain undefined. A reduction in baseline TCR diversity was reportedly seen in newly diagnosed patients relative to healthy donors.

The V segment lost 1 base and the J segment 0 bases; nucleotides outside the gene matches: 3. The germline V gene has CDR1 LNHDA and CDR2 SQIVND (reference sequence). There are 16 residues in the CDR3. As for time point: newly diagnosed, previously untreated cHL patient sample. A comparison was provided by newly diagnosed, untreated classical Hodgkin lymphoma PBMCs. The specimen sequenced was peripheral blood mononuclear cells (PBMCs). The TCR sequence derives from a human donor with classical Hodgkin lymphoma. The V and J genes are TRBV19 and TRBJ2-1, with 7 bases lining up with TRBD2. The CDR3 reads CASSIVGGSSYNEQFF. CDR3 nucleotide sequence: TGTGCCAGTAGTATAGTGGGCGGGAGCTCCTACAATGAGCAGTTCTTC.